These 13 T cell receptor beta chains were sequenced from one sample in a study of T cells in Graves' hyperthyroidism and ophthalmopathy. Regions amplified from RNA transcripts were the TCR beta CDR3 regions. A set of HTBI primers served as the primers for a first-round RT-PCR of the TCR CDR3. TCRdb redid the calling of the multiplex PCR reads with MiXCR, one entry per CDR3 protein. The table shows around 280,000 distinct CDR3 sequences, with approximately 12% occurring only once. The material sequenced was blood. The receptors come from a woman under 40 with Graves' hyperthyroidism that later progressed to Graves' ophthalmopathy.

This chain uses TRBV11-2 with TRBJ2-6, with 12 bases aligning to TRBD2. Trimming took 6 bases from V and 0 from J; bases not matched to a gene: 6. Germline CDR1 is SGHAT and CDR2 is FQNNGV. The CDR3 extends over 18 amino acids. CDR3 nucleotides: TGTGCCAGCAGTCAAGGACTAGCGGGAAACTCTGGGGCCAACGTCCTGACTTTC. Protein: CASSQGLAGNSGANVLTF.

The sample holds a few counts of this clonotype. This chain uses TRBV19 with TRBJ2-2, with D maybe TRBD2 (6 bases). Trimming left V 3 bases short and J 6 bases short, with 20 bases between. CDR3 size: 17 residues. CDR1 LNHDA and CDR2 SQIVND come from the germline V gene (reference sequence). Written as DNA, the CDR3 is TGTGCCAGTAGTATCGGAGGGTGGGGCGGTCGGCCCGGGGAGCTGTTTTTT. This encodes CASSIGGWGGRPGELFF.

This chain links TRBV15 with TRBJ2-2, with a tentative D call TRBD1 (5 bases). V gave up 7 bases and J gave up 7 bases, with 25 bases separating them. Looked up from germline, CDR1 is LNHNV and CDR2 is YYDKDF (reference sequence). CDR3 length: 17 residues. CDR3 protein: CATMFYKGAATDGELFF. The CDR3 nucleotides read TGTGCCACCATGTTCTATAAAGGGGCCGCGACGGACGGGGAGCTGTTTTTT. The full variable domain, rest sourced from reference TRBV15 and TRBJ2-2, is DAMVIQNPRYQVTQFGKPVTLSCSQTLNHNVMYWYQQKSSQAPKLLFHYYDKDFNNEADTPDNFQSRRPNTSFCFLDIRSPGLGDTAMYLCATMFYKGAATDGELFFGEGSRLTVL.

This clonotype was detected ten times or more. This rearrangement joins TRBV28 to TRBJ1-2, with a weak D call TRBD1 (5 bases). The CDR3 has 13 amino acids. The V gene lost 3 bases and the J gene lost 5 bases, with 10 bases spanning the gap. In germline, CDR1 is MDHEN, CDR2 SYDVKM. CDR3 nucleotide sequence: TGTGCCAGCAGTTTCCCCGGGGGATATGGCTACACCTTC. It translates to CASSFPGGYGYTF.

The chain carries TRBV6-1 and TRBJ1-1; D gene unclear. The length of the CDR3 is 13 residues. Germline CDR1 and CDR2: MNHNS and SASEGT. The ends were cut back, 5 bases at V and 6 bases at J, with 13 bases in the middle. The chain's CDR3 is CASSLGIRSEAFF. In nucleotides, the CDR3 is TGTGCCAGCAGTTTAGGAATTCGCTCTGAAGCTTTCTTT.

This clonotype occurred once. The chain couples TRBV11-2 to TRBJ2-7, with TRBD1 identical over 11 bases. In germline, CDR1 is SGHAT, CDR2 FQNNGV. The length of the CDR3 is 13 residues. Losses at the gene ends were 5 bases for V and 7 bases for J; bases not matched to a gene: 4. The CDR3 nucleotides read TGTGCCAGCAGCCCGGACAGGGGGCGAGAGCAGTACTTC. It encodes CASSPDRGREQYF.

J is TRBJ2-3 and V is TRBV9, with 7 bases lining up with TRBD2. CDR1 SGDLS and CDR2 YYNGEE come from the germline V gene. CDR3 length: 18 amino acids. J gave up 2 bases and V 4 bases, and 16 bases lay outside the gene matches. As DNA, the CDR3 is TGTGCCAGCAGCTTTACTAGCGAGCTCGGAGACTTCACAGATACGCAGTATTTT. Residues: CASSFTSELGDFTDTQYF.

This clonotype was counted a few times. The V call is TRBV19, the J call TRBJ2-5; D is unclear. This CDR3 has 14 amino acids. From germline, CDR1 is LNHDA and CDR2 SQIVND (reference sequence). V was pared by 3 bases and J by 1 base, with 9 bases between. The CDR3 loop is CASSIVGIQETQYF. The CDR3 DNA reads TGTGCCAGTAGTATCGTGGGGATCCAAGAGACCCAGTACTTC.

CDR3 in amino acids: CASADPKLVGVFF. CDR3 nucleotides: TGTGCCAGCGCCGATCCAAAACTCGTAGGCGTGTTCTTC. The gene calls are TRBV3-1 and TRBJ2-1; D remains ambiguous. V was clipped by 8 bases and J by 15 bases, with 23 bases between them. Germline V gene sequence: CDR1 LGHDT, CDR2 YNNKEL (reference sequence). The CDR3 totals 13 residues.

This clonotype was counted at least ten times. J is TRBJ2-1 and V is TRBV18; 8 bases are shared with TRBD2. J was trimmed by 5 bases and V by 4 bases; bases with no gene match: 4. CDR1 is KGHSH, CDR2 LQKENI, per germline. The CDR3 consists of 14 residues. CDR3 sequence: CASSRGGSNNEQFF. CDR3 in DNA: TGTGCCAGCTCACGCGGGGGGAGCAACAATGAGCAGTTCTTC.

The table lists this clonotype with many counts. The chain is built from TRBV2 and TRBJ2-1, with D perhaps TRBD1 (6 bases). Trimming cost V 6 bases and J 2 bases, with 8 bases left between them. This CDR3 contains 13 residues. Germline assignment: CDR1 SNHLY and CDR2 FYNNEI. The CDR3 nucleotides are TGTGCCAGCAGACAGGGACCCTACAATGAGCAGTTCTTC. Translation gives CASRQGPYNEQFF. Variable domain in full (rest from reference TRBV2 and TRBJ2-1): EPEVTQTPSHQVTQMGQEVILRCVPISNHLYFYWYRQILGQKVEFLVSFYNNEISEKSEIFDDQFSVERPDGSNFTLKIRSTKLEDSAMYFCASRQGPYNEQFFGPGTRLTVL.

In nucleotides, the CDR3 is TGTGCCAGCAGCACAAACGACAGGCCAAACACTGAAGCTTTCTTT. Its translation: CASSTNDRPNTEAFF. J is TRBJ1-1 and V is TRBV7-9; a weak D match, TRBD1 (6 bases). The CDR3 is 15 amino acids. V was cut by 5 bases and J by 2 bases, with 15 bases left in between. Germline V gives CDR1 SEHNR, CDR2 FQNEAQ (reference sequence).

V usage is TRBV7-6 and J usage is TRBJ2-2; 8 bases are a match to TRBD2. The CDR3 loop spans 14 amino acids. J was trimmed by 2 bases and V by 10 bases; bases with no gene match: 6. CDR1 and CDR2 (germline): SGHVS, FNYEAQ. CDR3 sequence (DNA): TGTGCCACCCCTACTAGCGGCAACACCGGGGAGCTGTTTTTT. Translated: CATPTSGNTGELFF.